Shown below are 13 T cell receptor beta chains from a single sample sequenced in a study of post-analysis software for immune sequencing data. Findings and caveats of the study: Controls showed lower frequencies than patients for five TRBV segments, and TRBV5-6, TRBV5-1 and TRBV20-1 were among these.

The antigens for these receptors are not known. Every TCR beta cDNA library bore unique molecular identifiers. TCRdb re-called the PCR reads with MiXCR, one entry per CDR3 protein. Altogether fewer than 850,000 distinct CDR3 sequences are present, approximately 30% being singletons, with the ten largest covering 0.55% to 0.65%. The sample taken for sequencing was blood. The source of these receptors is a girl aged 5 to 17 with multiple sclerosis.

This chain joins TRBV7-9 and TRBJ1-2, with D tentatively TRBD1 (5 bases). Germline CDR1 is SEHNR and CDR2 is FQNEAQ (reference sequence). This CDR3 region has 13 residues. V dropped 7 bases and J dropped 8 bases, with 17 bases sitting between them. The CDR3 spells CASTRGDRPGYTF. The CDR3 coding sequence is TGTGCCAGCACCAGAGGGGACCGGCCCGGCTACACCTTC. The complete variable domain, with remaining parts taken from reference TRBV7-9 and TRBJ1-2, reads DTGVSQNPRHKITKRGQNVTFRCDPISEHNRLYWYRQTLGQGPEFLTYFQNEAQLEKSRLLSDRFSAERPKGSFSTLEIQRTEQGDSAMYLCASTRGDRPGYTFGSGTRLTVV.

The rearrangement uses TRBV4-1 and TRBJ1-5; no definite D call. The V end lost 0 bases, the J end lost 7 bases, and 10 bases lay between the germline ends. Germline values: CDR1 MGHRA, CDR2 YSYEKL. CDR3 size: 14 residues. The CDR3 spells CASSQDLSGQPQHF. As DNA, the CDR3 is TGCGCCAGCAGCCAAGATCTATCCGGCCAGCCCCAGCATTTT.

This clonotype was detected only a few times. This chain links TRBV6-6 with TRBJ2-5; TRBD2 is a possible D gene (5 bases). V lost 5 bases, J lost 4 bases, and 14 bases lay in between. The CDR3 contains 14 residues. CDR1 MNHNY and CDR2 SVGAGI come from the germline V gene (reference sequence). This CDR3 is CASSQTRARETQYF. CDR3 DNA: TGTGCCAGCAGTCAAACTAGAGCCCGAGAGACCCAGTACTTC.

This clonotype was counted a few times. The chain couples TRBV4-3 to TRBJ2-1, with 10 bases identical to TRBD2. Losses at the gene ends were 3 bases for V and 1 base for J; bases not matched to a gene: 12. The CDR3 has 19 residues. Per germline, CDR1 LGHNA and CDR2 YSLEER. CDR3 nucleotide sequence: TGCGCCAGCAGCCATCCCGCGGGCCCTAGCGGGGGTTCCTACAATGAGCAGTTCTTC. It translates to CASSHPAGPSGGSYNEQFF.

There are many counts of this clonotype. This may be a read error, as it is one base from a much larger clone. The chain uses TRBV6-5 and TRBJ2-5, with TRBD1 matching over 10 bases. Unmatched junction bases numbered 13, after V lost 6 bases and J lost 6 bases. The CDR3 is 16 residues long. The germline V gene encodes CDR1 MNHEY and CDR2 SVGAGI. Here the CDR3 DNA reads TGTGCCAGCAGCCCCGATCCGGGACAGGGGTGGAAGACCCAGTACTTC. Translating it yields CASSPDPGQGWKTQYF.

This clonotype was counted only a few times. The CDR3 region has the DNA TGTGCCAGCAGCCGGGGGTCGGAGGTCTTGGACGAGCAGTACTTC. Translated: CASSRGSEVLDEQYF. V usage is TRBV6-2 or TRBV6-3 and J usage is TRBJ2-4, with TRBD2 as a possible D gene (6 bases). The end of the DNA fits TRBJ2-7 better, so the J call may be wrong. Germline V gene data show CDR1 as MNHEY and CDR2 as SVGEGT. The CDR3 totals 15 residues.

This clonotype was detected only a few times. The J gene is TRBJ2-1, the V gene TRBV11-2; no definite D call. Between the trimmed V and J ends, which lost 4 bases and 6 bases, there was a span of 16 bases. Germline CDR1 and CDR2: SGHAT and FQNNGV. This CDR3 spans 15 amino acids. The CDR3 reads CASSSWQETTNEQFF. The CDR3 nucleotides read TGTGCCAGCAGCTCGTGGCAGGAGACGACCAATGAGCAGTTCTTC.

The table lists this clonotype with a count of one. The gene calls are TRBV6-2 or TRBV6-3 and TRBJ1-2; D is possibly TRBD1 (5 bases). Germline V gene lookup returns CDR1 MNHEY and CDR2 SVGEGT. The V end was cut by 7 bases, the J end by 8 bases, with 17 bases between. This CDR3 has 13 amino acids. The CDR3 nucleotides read TGTGCCAGCAAGGCGGAAGGGACTGGAGGCTACACCTTC. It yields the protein CASKAEGTGGYTF.

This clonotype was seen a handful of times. The CDR3 region has the DNA TGTGCCAGCAGCTTAGGCCCCGAAAATCAGCCCCAGCATTTT. The encoded protein is CASSLGPENQPQHF. The rearrangement joins TRBV7-2 to TRBJ1-5; no clear D. V lost 1 base and J lost 4, with 8 bases in between. CDR3 size: 14 residues. Germline lookup yields CDR1 SGHTA and CDR2 FQGNSA.

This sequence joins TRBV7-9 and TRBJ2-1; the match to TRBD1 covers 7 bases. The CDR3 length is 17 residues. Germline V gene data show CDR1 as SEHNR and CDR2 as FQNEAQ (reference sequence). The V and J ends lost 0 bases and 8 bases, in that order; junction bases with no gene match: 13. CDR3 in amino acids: CASSLARQGRGSDEQFF. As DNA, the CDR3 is TGTGCCAGCAGCTTAGCTCGACAGGGCCGTGGTTCGGATGAGCAGTTCTTC.

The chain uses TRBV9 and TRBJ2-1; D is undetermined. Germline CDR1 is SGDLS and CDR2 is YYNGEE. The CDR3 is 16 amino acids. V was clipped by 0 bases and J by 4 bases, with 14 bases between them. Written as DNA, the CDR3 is TGTGCCAGCAGCGTAGAACCGGCTAGTCAGTACAATGAGCAGTTCTTC. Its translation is CASSVEPASQYNEQFF.

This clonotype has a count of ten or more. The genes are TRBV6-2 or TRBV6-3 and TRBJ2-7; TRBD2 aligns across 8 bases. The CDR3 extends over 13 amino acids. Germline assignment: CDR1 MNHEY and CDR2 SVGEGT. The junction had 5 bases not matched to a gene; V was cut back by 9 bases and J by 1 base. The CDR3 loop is CASTSGLSYEQYF. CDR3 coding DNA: TGTGCCAGTACTAGCGGTCTATCCTACGAGCAGTACTTC.

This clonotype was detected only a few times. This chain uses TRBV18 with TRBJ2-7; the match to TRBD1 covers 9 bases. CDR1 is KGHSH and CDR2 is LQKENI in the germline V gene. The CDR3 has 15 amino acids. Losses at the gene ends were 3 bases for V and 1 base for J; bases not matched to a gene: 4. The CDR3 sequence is CASSPGTGLSYEQYF. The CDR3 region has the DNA TGTGCCAGCTCACCGGGGACAGGGCTGTCCTACGAGCAGTACTTC.